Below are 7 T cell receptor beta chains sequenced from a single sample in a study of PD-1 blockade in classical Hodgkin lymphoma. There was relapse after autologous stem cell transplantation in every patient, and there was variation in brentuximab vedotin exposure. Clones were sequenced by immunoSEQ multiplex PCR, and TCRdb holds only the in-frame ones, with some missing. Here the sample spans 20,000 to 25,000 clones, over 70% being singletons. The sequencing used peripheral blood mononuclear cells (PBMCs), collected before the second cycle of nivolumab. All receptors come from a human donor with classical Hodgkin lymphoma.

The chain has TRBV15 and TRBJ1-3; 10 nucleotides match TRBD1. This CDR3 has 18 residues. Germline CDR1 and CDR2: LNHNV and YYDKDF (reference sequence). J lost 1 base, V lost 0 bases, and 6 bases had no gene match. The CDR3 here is CATSRDLPGQGSGNTIYF. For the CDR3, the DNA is TGTGCCACCAGCAGAGATCTTCCGGGACAGGGGTCTGGAAACACCATATATTTT.

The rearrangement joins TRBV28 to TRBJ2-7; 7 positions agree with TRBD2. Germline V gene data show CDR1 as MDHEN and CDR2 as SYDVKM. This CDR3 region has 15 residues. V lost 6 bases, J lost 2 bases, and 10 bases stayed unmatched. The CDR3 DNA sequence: TGTGCCAGCAGAAAATTCGGGGGAGGGCCCTACGAGCAGTACTTC. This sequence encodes CASRKFGGGPYEQYF. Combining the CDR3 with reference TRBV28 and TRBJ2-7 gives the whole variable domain DVKVTQSSRYLVKRTGEKVFLECVQDMDHENMFWYRQDPGLGLRLIYFSYDVKMKEKGDIPEGYSVSREKKERFSLILESASTNQTSMYLCASRKFGGGPYEQYFGPGTRLTVT.

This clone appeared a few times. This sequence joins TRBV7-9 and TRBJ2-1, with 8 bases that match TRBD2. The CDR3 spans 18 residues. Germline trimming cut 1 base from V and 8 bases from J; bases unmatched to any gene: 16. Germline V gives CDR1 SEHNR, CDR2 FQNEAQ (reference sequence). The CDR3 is CASSLVVGGDRGRDEQFF. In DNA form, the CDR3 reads TGTGCCAGCAGCTTAGTGGTCGGGGGGGACCGAGGGAGAGATGAGCAGTTCTTC.

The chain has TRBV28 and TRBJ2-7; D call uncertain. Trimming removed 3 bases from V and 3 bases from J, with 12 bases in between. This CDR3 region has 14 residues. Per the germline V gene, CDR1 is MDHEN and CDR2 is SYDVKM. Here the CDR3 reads CASSLWPEGYEQYF. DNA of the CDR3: TGTGCCAGCAGTTTGTGGCCTGAAGGCTACGAGCAGTACTTC.

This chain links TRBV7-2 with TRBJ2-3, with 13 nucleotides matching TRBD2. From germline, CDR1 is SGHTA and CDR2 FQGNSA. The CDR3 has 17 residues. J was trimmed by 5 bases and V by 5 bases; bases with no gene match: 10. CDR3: CASSKPQLAGGGDTQYF. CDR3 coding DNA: TGTGCCAGCAGCAAACCTCAACTAGCGGGAGGGGGAGATACGCAGTATTTT.

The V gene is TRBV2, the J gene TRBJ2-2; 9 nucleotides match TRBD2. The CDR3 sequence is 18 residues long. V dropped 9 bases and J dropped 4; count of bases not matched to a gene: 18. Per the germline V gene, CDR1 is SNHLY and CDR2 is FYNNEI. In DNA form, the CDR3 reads TGTGCCAGTCAAGTCGGGACTAGCTTTCTCAGAGGCACCGGGGAGCTGTTTTTT. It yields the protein CASQVGTSFLRGTGELFF.

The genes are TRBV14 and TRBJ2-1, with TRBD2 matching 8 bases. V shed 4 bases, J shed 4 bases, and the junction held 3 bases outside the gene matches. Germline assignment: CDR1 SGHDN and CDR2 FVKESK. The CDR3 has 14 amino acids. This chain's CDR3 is CASSPGLEYNEQFF. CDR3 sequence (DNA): TGTGCCAGCAGCCCGGGACTAGAGTACAATGAGCAGTTCTTC.